This entry concerns a single T cell receptor (beta chain). What it recognizes is unknown. This sample stems from a study of T cell responses to AZD1222 COVID-19 vaccine. Findings and limits, study-wide: Most donors were white British and more were female, and clonal diversity was possibly underestimated.

J lost 3 bases, V lost 10 bases, and 11 bases had no gene match. The CDR3 loop spans 15 amino acids. Germline V gene sequence: CDR1 MDHEN, CDR2 SYDVKM. Libraries were prepared by immunoSEQ multiplex PCR; TCRdb keeps only in-frame clonotypes and omits some of them. The sample includes around 120,000 clones, roughly 88% of them seen just once. The source of this sequence is an adult in good health. The chain couples TRBV28 to TRBJ1-4, with 7 bases fitting TRBD1. The input for sequencing was peripheral blood, taken on day 0 of AZD1222 vaccination. CDR3 DNA sequence: TGTGCCATCTCCCGGGGGACAGCTCCTAATGAAAAACTGTTTTTT. This gives the protein CAISRGTAPNEKLFF.